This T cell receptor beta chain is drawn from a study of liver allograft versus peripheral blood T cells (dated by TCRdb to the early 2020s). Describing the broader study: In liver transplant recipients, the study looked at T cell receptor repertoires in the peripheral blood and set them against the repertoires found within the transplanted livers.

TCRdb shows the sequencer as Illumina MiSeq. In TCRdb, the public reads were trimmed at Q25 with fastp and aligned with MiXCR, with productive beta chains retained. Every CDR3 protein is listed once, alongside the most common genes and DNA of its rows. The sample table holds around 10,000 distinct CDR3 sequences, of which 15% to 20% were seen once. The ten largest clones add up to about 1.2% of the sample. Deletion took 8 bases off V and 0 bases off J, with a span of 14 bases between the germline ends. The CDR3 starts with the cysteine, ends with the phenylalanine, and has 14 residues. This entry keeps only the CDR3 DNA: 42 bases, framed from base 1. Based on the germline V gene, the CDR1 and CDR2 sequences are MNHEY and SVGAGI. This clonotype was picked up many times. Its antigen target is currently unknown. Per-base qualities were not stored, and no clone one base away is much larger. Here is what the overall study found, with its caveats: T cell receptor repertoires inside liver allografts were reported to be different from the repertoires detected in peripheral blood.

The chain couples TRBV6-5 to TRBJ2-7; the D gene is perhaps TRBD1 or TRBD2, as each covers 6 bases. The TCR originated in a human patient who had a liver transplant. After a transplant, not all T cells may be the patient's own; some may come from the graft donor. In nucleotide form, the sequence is TGTGCCAGCTCGGGGGCGTTGAGCTCCTACGAGCAGTACTTC. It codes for CASSGALSSYEQYF.